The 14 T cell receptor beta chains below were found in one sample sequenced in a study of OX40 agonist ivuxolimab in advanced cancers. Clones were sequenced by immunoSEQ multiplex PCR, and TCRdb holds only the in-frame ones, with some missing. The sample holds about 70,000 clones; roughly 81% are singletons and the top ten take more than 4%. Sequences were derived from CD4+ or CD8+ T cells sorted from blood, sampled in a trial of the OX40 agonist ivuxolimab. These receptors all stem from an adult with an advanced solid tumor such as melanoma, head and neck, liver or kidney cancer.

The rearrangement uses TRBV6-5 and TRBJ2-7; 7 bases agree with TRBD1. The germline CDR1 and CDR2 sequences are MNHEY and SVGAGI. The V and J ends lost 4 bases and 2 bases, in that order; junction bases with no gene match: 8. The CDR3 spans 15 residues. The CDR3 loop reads CASSSLGQGAYEQYF. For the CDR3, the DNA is TGTGCCAGCAGTTCCTTGGGGCAGGGGGCCTACGAGCAGTACTTC.

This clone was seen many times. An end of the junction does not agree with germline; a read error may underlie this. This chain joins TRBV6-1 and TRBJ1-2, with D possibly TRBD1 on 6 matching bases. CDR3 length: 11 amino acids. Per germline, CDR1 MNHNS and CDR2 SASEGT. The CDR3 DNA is TGTGCCAGCAGTGAACAGGGGCCCATATACTTC. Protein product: CASSEQGPIYF.

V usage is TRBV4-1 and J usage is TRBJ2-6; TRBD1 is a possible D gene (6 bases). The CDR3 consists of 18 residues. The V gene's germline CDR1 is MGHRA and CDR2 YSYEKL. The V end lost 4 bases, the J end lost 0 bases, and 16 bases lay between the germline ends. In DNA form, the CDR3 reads TGCGCCAGCAGCCCTTGGACAGCCCTAGTCTCTGGGGCCAACGTCCTGACTTTC. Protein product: CASSPWTALVSGANVLTF.

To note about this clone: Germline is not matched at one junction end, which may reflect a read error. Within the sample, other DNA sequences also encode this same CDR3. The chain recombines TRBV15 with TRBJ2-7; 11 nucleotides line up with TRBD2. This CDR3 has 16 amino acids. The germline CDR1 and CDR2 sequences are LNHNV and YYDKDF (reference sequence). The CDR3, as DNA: TGCGCCACCAGCAGAGCCGGGACTAGCGGAAACTACGAGCAGTACTTC. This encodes CATSRAGTSGNYEQYF.

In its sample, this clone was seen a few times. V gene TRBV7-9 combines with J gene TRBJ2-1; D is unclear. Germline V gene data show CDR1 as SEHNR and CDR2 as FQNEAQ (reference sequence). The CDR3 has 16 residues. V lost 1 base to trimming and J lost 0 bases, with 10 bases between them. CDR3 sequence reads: CASSLDAWPSYNEQFF. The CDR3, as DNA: TGTGCCAGCAGCTTAGACGCTTGGCCCTCCTACAATGAGCAGTTCTTC.

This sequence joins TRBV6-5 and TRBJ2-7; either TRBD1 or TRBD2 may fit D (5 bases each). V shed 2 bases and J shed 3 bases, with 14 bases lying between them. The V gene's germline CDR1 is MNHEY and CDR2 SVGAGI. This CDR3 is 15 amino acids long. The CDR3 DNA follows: TGTGCCAGCAGTTACAGGGACCGATTGGGCTACGAGCAGTACTTC. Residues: CASSYRDRLGYEQYF.

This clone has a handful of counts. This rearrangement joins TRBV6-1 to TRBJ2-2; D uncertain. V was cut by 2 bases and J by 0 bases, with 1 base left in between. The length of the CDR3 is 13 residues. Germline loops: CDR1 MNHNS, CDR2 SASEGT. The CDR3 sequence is CASSESNTGELFF. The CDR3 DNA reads TGTGCCAGCAGTGAATCGAACACCGGGGAGCTGTTTTTT.

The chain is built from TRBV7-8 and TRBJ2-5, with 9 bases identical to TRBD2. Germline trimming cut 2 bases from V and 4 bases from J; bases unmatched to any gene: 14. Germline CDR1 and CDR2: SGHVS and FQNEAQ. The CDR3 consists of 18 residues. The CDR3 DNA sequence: TGTGCCAGCAGCTTAAATTGGCTAGCGGGAAGCCTCAGAGAGACCCAGTACTTC. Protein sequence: CASSLNWLAGSLRETQYF.

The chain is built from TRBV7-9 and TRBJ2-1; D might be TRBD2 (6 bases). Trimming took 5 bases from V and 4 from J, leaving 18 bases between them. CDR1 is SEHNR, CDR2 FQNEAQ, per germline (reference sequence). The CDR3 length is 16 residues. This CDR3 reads CASSQLAALTYNEQFF. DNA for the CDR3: TGTGCCAGCAGCCAATTAGCGGCCCTAACTTACAATGAGCAGTTCTTC.

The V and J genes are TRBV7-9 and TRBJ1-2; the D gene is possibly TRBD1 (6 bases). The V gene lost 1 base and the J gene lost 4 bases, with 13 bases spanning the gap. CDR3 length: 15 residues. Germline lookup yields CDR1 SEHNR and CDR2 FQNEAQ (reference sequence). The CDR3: CASSLGQGTGYGYTF. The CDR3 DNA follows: TGTGCCAGCAGCTTAGGGCAGGGGACGGGCTATGGCTACACCTTC.

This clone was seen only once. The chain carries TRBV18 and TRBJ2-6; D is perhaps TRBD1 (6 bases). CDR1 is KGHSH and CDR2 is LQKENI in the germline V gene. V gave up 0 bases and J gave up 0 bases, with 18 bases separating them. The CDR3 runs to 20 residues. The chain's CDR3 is CASSPPGARLFNSGANVLTF. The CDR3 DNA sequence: TGTGCCAGCTCACCACCGGGGGCGCGTTTGTTTAACTCTGGGGCCAACGTCCTGACTTTC.

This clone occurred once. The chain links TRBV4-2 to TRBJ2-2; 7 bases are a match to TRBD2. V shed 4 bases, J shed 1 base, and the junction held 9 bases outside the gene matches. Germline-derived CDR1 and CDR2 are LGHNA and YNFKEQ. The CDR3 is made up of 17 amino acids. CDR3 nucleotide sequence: TGTGCCAGCAGCCCGTCGGGAGCGGGAAGGAACACCGGGGAGCTGTTTTTT. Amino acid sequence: CASSPSGAGRNTGELFF.

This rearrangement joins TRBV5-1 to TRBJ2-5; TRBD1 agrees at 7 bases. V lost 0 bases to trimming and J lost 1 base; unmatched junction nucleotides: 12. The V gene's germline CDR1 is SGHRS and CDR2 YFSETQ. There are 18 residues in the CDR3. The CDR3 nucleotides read TGCGCCAGCAGCTTGGGGACCGCCGGGACAGCTATCCAAGAGACCCAGTACTTC. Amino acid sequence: CASSLGTAGTAIQETQYF.

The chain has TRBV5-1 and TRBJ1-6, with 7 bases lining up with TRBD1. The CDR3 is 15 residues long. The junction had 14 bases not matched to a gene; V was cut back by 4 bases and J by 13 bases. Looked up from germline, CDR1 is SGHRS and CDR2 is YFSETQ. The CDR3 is CASSGSMTGPRPLHF. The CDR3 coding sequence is TGCGCCAGCAGCGGCTCAATGACAGGGCCAAGGCCCCTCCACTTT.